These 27 T cell receptor beta chains were all obtained from the same sample, sequenced in a study of cytomegalovirus exposure and HLA in healthy donors. Primers for the PCR totalled 60 Vbeta and 13 Jbeta. Clones were read by immunoSEQ multiplex PCR, and TCRdb kept only the in-frame ones, dropping some. The sample includes roughly 160,000 clones, 70% to 80% of them seen just once. Sequencing was carried out using PBMCs. The receptors originated from a man in his forties or fifties in good health and CMV-seronegative.

The genes are TRBV5-6 and TRBJ2-2; no clear D. The germline V gene has CDR1 SGHDT and CDR2 YYEEEE. The CDR3 length is 14 residues. V was cut by 2 bases and J by 1 base, with 6 bases left in between. The CDR3 DNA is TGTGCCAGCAGCTTCTATGGGAACACCGGGGAGCTGTTTTTT. Translation: CASSFYGNTGELFF.

This chain links TRBV5-1 with TRBJ2-5; 8 nucleotides align to TRBD1. Germline V CDR1 and CDR2: SGHRS, YFSETQ. V shed 0 bases and J 1 base; nucleotides not matched to a gene: 8. The CDR3 runs 17 residues. The CDR3 reads CASSLGTSTGGQETQYF. CDR3 DNA: TGCGCCAGCAGCTTGGGCACTAGTACAGGGGGCCAAGAGACCCAGTACTTC. Complete variable domain (other parts from reference TRBV5-1 and TRBJ2-5): KAGVTQTPRYLIKTRGQQVTLSCSPISGHRSVSWYQQTPGQGLQFLFEYFSETQRNKGNFPGRFSGRQFSNSRSEMNVSTLELGDSALYLCASSLGTSTGGQETQYFGPGTRLLVL.

The chain combines TRBV7-3 with TRBJ2-1; TRBD2 might be the D (6 bases). Trimming left V 5 bases short and J 10 bases short, with 27 bases between. CDR3 length: 17 residues. Germline CDR1 and CDR2: SGHTA and FQGTGA. Here the CDR3 reads CASSMVGAGSLMEEQFF. The CDR3 DNA is TGTGCCAGCAGCATGGTAGGGGCGGGGAGCCTAATGGAAGAGCAGTTCTTC. Full variable domain (rest looked up from reference TRBV7-3 and TRBJ2-1): GAGVSQTPSNKVTEKGKYVELRCDPISGHTALYWYRQSLGQGPEFLIYFQGTGAADDSGLPNDRFFAVRPEGSVSTLKIQRTERGDSAVYLCASSMVGAGSLMEEQFFGPGTRLTVL.

J is TRBJ1-5 and V is TRBV19; unclear D gene. The V gene lost 5 bases and the J gene lost 6 bases, with 14 bases spanning the gap. In germline, CDR1 is LNHDA, CDR2 SQIVND (reference sequence). CDR3 length: 14 amino acids. As DNA, the CDR3 is TGTGCCAGTAGTGATGTTGAGGTTTCTCAGCCCCAGCATTTT. Translating gives CASSDVEVSQPQHF.

This clone appeared a few times. The chain carries TRBV30 and TRBJ1-6; a weak D match, TRBD1 (6 bases). The CDR3 has 13 amino acids. Trimming removed 4 bases from V and 7 bases from J, with 11 bases in between. Germline CDR1 is GTSNPN and CDR2 is SVGIG (reference sequence). This chain's CDR3 is CAWTGQRNSPLHF. CDR3 bases: TGTGCCTGGACAGGACAGAGAAATTCACCCCTCCACTTT.

This chain connects TRBV18 to TRBJ1-1, with D perhaps TRBD1 (5 bases). Germline V gene lookup returns CDR1 KGHSH and CDR2 LQKENI. The V gene lost 1 base and the J gene lost 0 bases, with 15 bases spanning the gap. The CDR3 runs to 17 residues. CDR3 residues: CASSPLDWSGMNTEAFF. DNA of the CDR3: TGTGCCAGCTCACCACTCGATTGGTCAGGGATGAACACTGAAGCTTTCTTT.

The chain combines TRBV9 with TRBJ2-1; 8 bases line up with TRBD1. CDR3 length: 12 residues. V gave up 1 base and J gave up 9 bases; unmatched junction bases: 0. CDR1 is SGDLS, CDR2 YYNGEE, per germline. The CDR3 bases are TGTGCCAGCAGCGTACAGGGGGCTGAGCAGTTCTTC. Translation gives CASSVQGAEQFF. The complete variable domain, with remaining parts taken from reference TRBV9 and TRBJ2-1, reads DSGVTQTPKHLITATGQRVTLRCSPRSGDLSVYWYQQSLDQGLQFLIQYYNGEERAKGNILERFSAQQFPDLHSELNLSSLELGDSALYFCASSVQGAEQFFGPGTRLTVL.

On this clone itself: Germline and junction disagree at one end, which may indicate a read error. The gene calls are TRBV7-7 and TRBJ2-5, with D possibly TRBD1 on 5 matching bases. The DNA end is more similar to TRBJ2-7, so the J call may be wrong. The germline V gene encodes CDR1 SSHAT and CDR2 FNYEAQ (reference sequence). The CDR3 is made up of 13 amino acids. The CDR3 here is CASSQLSGSEQYF. The DNA of the CDR3 is TGTGCTAGCAGCCAGCTTTCAGGGTCCGAGCAGTACTTC.

The CDR3 DNA reads as TGCGCCAGCAGCCGCGGACTAATAGAGACCCAGTACTTC. Protein product: CASSRGLIETQYF. The rearrangement uses TRBV4-3 and TRBJ2-5; maybe TRBD2 (6 bases). Germline loops: CDR1 LGHNA, CDR2 YSLEER. The germline V and J ends were trimmed by 4 bases and 4 bases, with 10 bases remaining between them. The CDR3 loop spans 13 amino acids.

CDR3 nucleotide sequence: TGTGCCTGGAGTGTCATTTCCTACGAGCAGTACTTC. This sequence encodes CAWSVISYEQYF. The V gene is TRBV30, the J gene TRBJ2-7; no reliable D call. V was pared by 0 bases and J by 1 base, with 4 bases between. Germline CDR1 reads GTSNPN; CDR2 reads SVGIG (reference sequence). The CDR3 covers 12 residues.

This chain links TRBV7-8 with TRBJ1-1; D is perhaps TRBD1 (5 bases). There are 14 residues in the CDR3. The V end lost 1 base, the J end lost 10 bases, and 16 bases lay between the germline ends. Per the germline V gene, CDR1 is SGHVS and CDR2 is FQNEAQ. The CDR3 loop is CASSLDGRGRRAFF. The CDR3 region has the DNA TGTGCCAGCAGCTTAGACGGGAGGGGTCGAAGAGCTTTCTTT.

The chain links TRBV11-2 to TRBJ2-7; D call uncertain. CDR1 is SGHAT and CDR2 is FQNNGV in the germline V gene. Trimming left V 3 bases short and J 5 bases short, with 5 bases between. This CDR3 has 11 amino acids. As DNA, the CDR3 is TGTGCCAGCAGCTTTTTAGACGAGCAGTACTTC. Its translation: CASSFLDEQYF.

The CDR3 coding sequence is TGTGCCACTAATGGGGGGGCCCGGGATACGCAGTATTTT. Translation gives CATNGGARDTQYF. The chain carries TRBV14 and TRBJ2-3; possibly TRBD2 for D (7 bases). Germline CDR1 SGHDN, CDR2 FVKESK. Trimming took 10 bases from V and 6 from J, leaving 17 bases between them. This CDR3 region has 13 residues. Drawing the rest from reference TRBV14 and TRBJ2-3, the complete variable domain is EAGVTQFPSHSVIEKGQTVTLRCDPISGHDNLYWYRRVMGKEIKFLLHFVKESKQDESGMPNNRFLAERTGGTYSTLKVQPAELEDSGVYFCATNGGARDTQYFGPGTRLTVL.

This clone was observed a few times. The gene calls are TRBV5-1 and TRBJ2-1, with TRBD2 identical over 12 bases. CDR3 length: 15 residues. Trimming removed 4 bases from V and 10 bases from J; junction bases left unmatched: 9. The germline CDR1 and CDR2 sequences are SGHRS and YFSETQ. The CDR3 coding sequence is TGCGCCAGCAGCCTCCTAGCGGGGGGGCCTAGAGAGCAGTTCTTC. Amino acid sequence: CASSLLAGGPREQFF.

The genes are TRBV7-2 and TRBJ2-6; D possibly corresponds to TRBD1 (6 bases). Per germline, CDR1 SGHTA and CDR2 FQGNSA. V was pared by 7 bases and J by 1 base, with 14 bases between. The CDR3 has 16 residues. CDR3 DNA: TGTGCCAGCACCCAACCACAGGGTTCTGGGGCCAACGTCCTGACTTTC. Its protein is CASTQPQGSGANVLTF.

This chain uses TRBV4-2 with TRBJ2-5, with 7 bases matching TRBD1. CDR3 length equals 12 residues. The junction had 9 bases not matched to a gene; V was cut back by 7 bases and J by 10 bases. Germline V gene lookup returns CDR1 LGHNA and CDR2 YNFKEQ. The chain's CDR3 is CASTFSGGDQYF. In DNA form, the CDR3 reads TGTGCCAGCACCTTCTCAGGGGGTGACCAGTACTTC.

V and J are TRBV9 and TRBJ2-3, with 7 positions matching TRBD2. The CDR3 is made up of 15 amino acids. The germline gives CDR1 SGDLS, CDR2 YYNGEE. Unmatched junction bases numbered 5, after V lost 2 bases and J lost 2 bases. The CDR3 DNA follows: TGTGCCAGCAGCGTCAGCGGGACGACCACAGATACGCAGTATTTT. Protein product: CASSVSGTTTDTQYF.

The chain recombines TRBV27 with TRBJ1-2, with a weak D call TRBD1 (6 bases). There are 12 residues in the CDR3. Germline V gene sequence: CDR1 MNHEY, CDR2 SMNVEV (reference sequence). Trimming stripped 4 bases from V and 8 bases from J, with 11 bases between. Here the CDR3 reads CASSSGAEGYTF. Written as DNA, the CDR3 is TGTGCCAGCAGTTCAGGGGCGGAGGGCTACACCTTC.

The chain has TRBV9 and TRBJ1-5; TRBD1 matches 8 bases. V shed 3 bases and J 7 bases; nucleotides not matched to a gene: 3. The CDR3 totals 13 residues. The germline V gene has CDR1 SGDLS and CDR2 YYNGEE. The CDR3 here is CASSETGEQPQHF. For the CDR3, the DNA is TGTGCCAGCAGCGAGACAGGGGAACAGCCCCAGCATTTT.

The chain links TRBV7-2 to TRBJ1-5; no clear D. V was cut by 4 bases and J by 0 bases, with 13 bases left in between. This CDR3 region has 16 residues. CDR1 and CDR2 from the germline V gene are SGHTA and FQGNSA. CDR3 sequence: CASSSAGSSSNQPQHF. In DNA form, the CDR3 reads TGTGCCAGCAGCTCCGCCGGGAGCAGTAGCAATCAGCCCCAGCATTTT.

The chain links TRBV6-5 to TRBJ2-1; D uncertain. Per the germline V gene, CDR1 is MNHEY and CDR2 is SVGAGI. The germline V and J ends were trimmed by 0 bases and 12 bases, with 9 bases remaining between them. This CDR3 is 12 amino acids long. CDR3 coding DNA: TGTGCCAGCAGTTACTCGATTAGCCCGCAGTTCTTC. It codes for CASSYSISPQFF.

The V gene is TRBV6-4, the J gene TRBJ2-3; possible D gene TRBD2, 5 bases. This CDR3 has 15 residues. Trimming stripped 8 bases from V and 0 bases from J, with 15 bases between. Germline CDR1 reads MRHNA; CDR2 reads SNTAGT. CDR3 loop: CASGSTGSSTDTQYF. DNA of the CDR3: TGTGCCAGCGGATCGACGGGGTCTAGCACAGATACGCAGTATTTT.

This chain joins TRBV9 and TRBJ2-3; TRBD2 is a possible D gene (6 bases). The CDR3 totals 14 residues. Germline assignment: CDR1 SGDLS and CDR2 YYNGEE. V was pared by 4 bases and J by 7 bases, with 16 bases between. In nucleotides, the CDR3 is TGTGCCAGCAGCCCCCGACTAGAGGCAAATACGCAGTATTTT. Protein sequence: CASSPRLEANTQYF.

A note on this clone: Relative to the germline gene, one junction end is altered; a read error may explain this. The chain uses TRBV29-1 and TRBJ1-4; 8 bases fit TRBD1. Per germline, CDR1 SQVTM and CDR2 ANQGSEA. The CDR3 contains 14 residues. In nucleotides, the CDR3 is TGCAGCGTTTCTACAGGGGGGTCTAATGAAAAACTGCTTTTT. Translated, it gives CSVSTGGSNEKLLF.

The V and J genes are TRBV27 and TRBJ1-1, with D possibly TRBD1 on 5 matching bases. Germline CDR1 is MNHEY and CDR2 is SMNVEV (reference sequence). The CDR3 has 14 residues. Between the trimmed V and J ends, which lost 0 bases and 4 bases, there was a span of 9 bases. The CDR3 protein is CASSLSPGGTEAFF. DNA for the CDR3: TGTGCCAGCAGTTTATCCCCGGGGGGCACTGAAGCTTTCTTT.

The chain couples TRBV12-5 to TRBJ2-5, with 8 positions matching TRBD1. This CDR3 has 16 residues. Unmatched junction bases numbered 10, after V lost 0 bases and J lost 7 bases. CDR1 is LGHNT and CDR2 is FRNRAP in the germline V gene. In DNA form, the CDR3 reads TGTGCTAGTGGTTTGGTACTCGGACAGGGCAGTCCGACCCAGTACTTC. Translated: CASGLVLGQGSPTQYF.

This clone was seen a handful of times. This sequence joins TRBV29-1 and TRBJ2-2; no reliable D call. V was pared by 1 base and J by 0 bases, with 6 bases between. The CDR3 loop spans 14 amino acids. Germline values: CDR1 SQVTM, CDR2 ANQGSEA. The CDR3 reads CSVEGRSNTGELFF. Written as DNA, the CDR3 is TGCAGCGTTGAAGGCAGGTCGAACACCGGGGAGCTGTTTTTT.